This is a list of T cell receptor beta chains from one sample in a study of blood T cell repertoires in COVID-19. Assay: immunoSEQ multiplex PCR; the TCRdb copy retains only in-frame clones and omits some. The sample records tens of thousands of clones, more than 75% being singletons. Sequenced input: peripheral blood. Every receptor here comes from a human donor in a cohort sampled during active COVID-19. Each CDR3 is given with its conserved first and last residue. A D gene is named only where the DNA matches it firmly. Not every row has a clone size; where given, it reads once, few, many or a size class.

j_gene: TRBJ2-5
abundance: -
v_gene: TRBV6-5
d_gene: TRBD2
CDR3aa: CASSISGGAGETQYF
CDR3nt: TGTGCCAGCAGTATTAGCGGGGGGGCTGGGGAGACCCAGTACTTC

j_gene: TRBJ1-5
abundance: -
v_gene: TRBV7-9
d_gene: TRBD1
CDR3aa: CASSFGQGVYQPQHF
CDR3nt: TGTGCCAGCAGCTTCGGGCAGGGGGTATATCAGCCCCAGCATTTT

j_gene: TRBJ2-4
abundance: -
v_gene: TRBV19
d_gene: -
CDR3aa: CASEVGGTAKNIQYF
CDR3nt: TGTGCCAGCGAGGTGGGCGGGACAGCGAAAAACATTCAGTACTTC

j_gene: TRBJ1-1
abundance: -
v_gene: TRBV11-2
d_gene: -
CDR3aa: CASSFTARGGTEAFF
CDR3nt: TGTGCCAGCAGCTTCACGGCCAGGGGTGGCACTGAAGCTTTCTTT

j_gene: TRBJ1-6
abundance: -
v_gene: TRBV7-9
d_gene: TRBD1
CDR3aa: CASSLGRGRDSLHF
CDR3nt: TGTGCCAGCAGCTTAGGCAGGGGGAGAGATTCCCTCCACTTT

j_gene: TRBJ2-3
abundance: -
v_gene: TRBV9
d_gene: -
CDR3aa: CASSRSPPRRGRTDTQYF
CDR3nt: TGTGCCAGCAGCCGTAGTCCTCCTCGGCGGGGACGCACAGATACGCAGTATTTT

j_gene: TRBJ2-2
abundance: -
v_gene: TRBV5-1
d_gene: TRBD2
CDR3aa: CASKTGGPTGELFF
CDR3nt: TGCGCCAGCAAGACGGGGGGACCCACCGGGGAGCTGTTTTTT

j_gene: TRBJ1-1
abundance: -
v_gene: TRBV6-5
d_gene: -
CDR3aa: CASAPPGGGNTEAFF
CDR3nt: TGTGCCAGCGCTCCCCCCGGGGGGGGAAACACTGAAGCTTTCTTT

j_gene: TRBJ2-7
abundance: few
v_gene: TRBV15
d_gene: TRBD2
CDR3aa: CATSSKRAGAYEQYF
CDR3nt: TGTGCCACCAGCAGCAAAAGAGCGGGGGCCTACGAGCAGTACTTC

j_gene: TRBJ2-7
abundance: -
v_gene: TRBV6-4
d_gene: -
CDR3aa: CANPKASPRVRRIEQYF
CDR3nt: TGTGCCAACCCCAAGGCCTCCCCGAGGGTACGACGGATCGAGCAGTACTTC

j_gene: TRBJ2-3
abundance: -
v_gene: TRBV5-5
d_gene: TRBD2
CDR3aa: CASSLAGLAVDTQYF
CDR3nt: TGTGCCAGCAGCTTGGCAGGACTAGCGGTTGATACGCAGTATTTT

j_gene: TRBJ1-1
abundance: -
v_gene: TRBV2
d_gene: -
CDR3aa: CASNLQGTNEAFF
CDR3nt: TGTGCCAGCAACCTCCAGGGCACGAACGAAGCTTTCTTT

j_gene: TRBJ2-1
abundance: -
v_gene: TRBV2
d_gene: -
CDR3aa: CASGSDRTNEQFF
CDR3nt: TGTGCCAGCGGATCCGACAGGACCAATGAGCAGTTCTTC

j_gene: TRBJ1-1
abundance: few
v_gene: TRBV15
d_gene: -
CDR3aa: CATSRSVDTYTEAFF
CDR3nt: TGTGCCACCAGCAGATCGGTGGACACCTACACTGAAGCTTTCTTT

j_gene: TRBJ2-7
abundance: once
v_gene: TRBV25-1
d_gene: TRBD1
CDR3aa: CASSGRQGSYEQYF
CDR3nt: TGTGCCAGCAGTGGAAGACAGGGATCCTACGAGCAGTACTTC

j_gene: TRBJ2-2
abundance: -
v_gene: TRBV7-2
d_gene: -
CDR3aa: CASPQGPKTGELFF
CDR3nt: TGTGCCAGCCCCCAGGGCCCTAAAACCGGGGAGCTGTTTTTT

j_gene: TRBJ2-5
abundance: -
v_gene: TRBV18
d_gene: TRBD1
CDR3aa: CASSPPGQGAQETQYF
CDR3nt: TGTGCCAGCTCACCCCCGGGACAGGGGGCCCAAGAGACCCAGTACTTC

j_gene: TRBJ2-2
abundance: -
v_gene: TRBV20-1
d_gene: TRBD2
CDR3aa: CSASGDAGGTFTGELFF
CDR3nt: TGCAGTGCTAGTGGGGACGCGGGGGGGACGTTCACCGGGGAGCTGTTTTTT

j_gene: TRBJ2-7
abundance: -
v_gene: TRBV6-8
d_gene: TRBD1
CDR3aa: CASTAKGDSISYEQYF
CDR3nt: TGTGCCAGCACCGCCAAAGGGGACAGCATCTCCTACGAGCAGTACTTC

j_gene: TRBJ2-7
abundance: -
v_gene: TRBV11-3
d_gene: TRBD1
CDR3aa: CASSTTGTGTYEQYF
CDR3nt: TGTGCCAGCAGCACAACCGGGACAGGGACCTACGAGCAGTACTTC

j_gene: TRBJ1-2
abundance: -
v_gene: TRBV19
d_gene: -
CDR3aa: CASSIDRRGLNYGYTF
CDR3nt: TGTGCCAGTAGTATAGATCGTAGGGGTTTGAACTATGGCTACACCTTC

j_gene: TRBJ2-7
abundance: -
v_gene: TRBV12-5
d_gene: -
CDR3aa: CASGPMYEQYF
CDR3nt: TGTGCTAGTGGTCCCATGTACGAGCAGTACTTC

j_gene: TRBJ2-1
abundance: -
v_gene: TRBV7-3
d_gene: TRBD2
CDR3aa: CASSQAGTSSYNEQFF
CDR3nt: TGTGCCAGCAGCCAGGCCGGGACTAGCAGTTACAATGAGCAGTTCTTC

j_gene: TRBJ2-7
abundance: -
v_gene: TRBV1
d_gene: -
CDR3aa: CTSSQGLRCTESYEQYF
CDR3nt: TGCACCAGCAGCCAAGGTTTACGATGTACGGAGTCCTACGAGCAGTACTTC

j_gene: TRBJ1-1
abundance: -
v_gene: TRBV2
d_gene: -
CDR3aa: CASRKDIMNTEAFF
CDR3nt: TGTGCCAGCAGGAAAGACATCATGAACACTGAAGCTTTCTTT

j_gene: TRBJ2-1
abundance: -
v_gene: TRBV11-2
d_gene: -
CDR3aa: CASSLVAGSYNEQFF
CDR3nt: TGTGCCAGCAGCTTAGTTGCGGGTAGCTACAATGAGCAGTTCTTC

j_gene: TRBJ2-5
abundance: once
v_gene: TRBV27
d_gene: TRBD1
CDR3aa: CASSPGSGTEGRTQYF
CDR3nt: TGTGCCAGCAGTCCTGGATCCGGGACAGAAGGAAGGACCCAGTACTTC

j_gene: TRBJ1-6
abundance: -
v_gene: TRBV6-5
d_gene: TRBD1
CDR3aa: CASRLGGLNSPLHF
CDR3nt: TGTGCCAGCCGGCTAGGGGGCCTAAATTCACCCCTCCACTTT

j_gene: TRBJ2-6
abundance: -
v_gene: TRBV10-3
d_gene: TRBD2
CDR3aa: CAIGEGLSRANVLTF
CDR3nt: TGTGCCATCGGGGAGGGTTTATCACGGGCCAACGTCCTGACTTTC

j_gene: TRBJ1-3
abundance: -
v_gene: TRBV5-1
d_gene: -
CDR3aa: CASKQAISGNTIYF
CDR3nt: TGCGCCAGCAAGCAGGCCATCTCTGGAAACACCATATATTTT

j_gene: TRBJ1-1
abundance: -
v_gene: TRBV19
d_gene: TRBD1
CDR3aa: CASSRNGRGTGGMNTEAFF
CDR3nt: TGTGCCAGTAGTCGAAACGGGAGAGGGACAGGGGGCATGAACACTGAAGCTTTCTTT

j_gene: TRBJ2-5
abundance: -
v_gene: TRBV11-2
d_gene: -
CDR3aa: CASSLVLPQAQYF
CDR3nt: TGTGCCAGCAGCTTAGTCCTTCCCCAGGCCCAGTACTTC

j_gene: TRBJ1-6
abundance: -
v_gene: TRBV9
d_gene: TRBD1
CDR3aa: CASSTRQGSYNSPLHF
CDR3nt: TGTGCCAGCAGCACCCGACAGGGCTCCTATAATTCACCCCTCCACTTT

j_gene: TRBJ1-2
abundance: -
v_gene: TRBV11-2
d_gene: TRBD1
CDR3aa: CASSFLGDSYGYTF
CDR3nt: TGTGCCAGCAGCTTCCTGGGGGACAGCTATGGCTACACCTTC

j_gene: TRBJ2-3
abundance: once
v_gene: TRBV5-1
d_gene: TRBD2
CDR3aa: CASSFLAGEDTQYF
CDR3nt: TGCGCCAGCAGCTTCCTAGCGGGGGAAGATACGCAGTATTTT

j_gene: TRBJ1-1
abundance: -
v_gene: TRBV2
d_gene: -
CDR3aa: CASRVRGQTEAFF
CDR3nt: TGTGCCAGCAGGGTCAGGGGCCAGACTGAAGCTTTCTTT

j_gene: TRBJ1-2
abundance: -
v_gene: TRBV4-2
d_gene: -
CDR3aa: CASSQDLNPYGYTF
CDR3nt: TGTGCCAGCAGCCAAGATCTAAACCCCTATGGCTACACCTTC